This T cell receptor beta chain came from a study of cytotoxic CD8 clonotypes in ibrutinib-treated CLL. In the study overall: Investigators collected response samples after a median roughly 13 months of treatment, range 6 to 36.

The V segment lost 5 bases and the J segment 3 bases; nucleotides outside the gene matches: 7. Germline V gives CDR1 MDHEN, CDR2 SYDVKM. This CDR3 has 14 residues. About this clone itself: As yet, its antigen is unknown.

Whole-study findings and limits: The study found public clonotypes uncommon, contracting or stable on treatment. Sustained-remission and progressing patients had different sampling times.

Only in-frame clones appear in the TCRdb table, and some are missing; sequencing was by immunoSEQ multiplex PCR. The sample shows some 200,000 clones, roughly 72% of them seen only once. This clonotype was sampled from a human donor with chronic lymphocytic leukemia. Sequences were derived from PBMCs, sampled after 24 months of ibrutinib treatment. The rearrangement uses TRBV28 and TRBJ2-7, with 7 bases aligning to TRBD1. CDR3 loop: CASSLWDRIYEQYF. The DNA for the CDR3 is TGTGCCAGCAGTCTCTGGGACAGAATCTACGAGCAGTACTTC.